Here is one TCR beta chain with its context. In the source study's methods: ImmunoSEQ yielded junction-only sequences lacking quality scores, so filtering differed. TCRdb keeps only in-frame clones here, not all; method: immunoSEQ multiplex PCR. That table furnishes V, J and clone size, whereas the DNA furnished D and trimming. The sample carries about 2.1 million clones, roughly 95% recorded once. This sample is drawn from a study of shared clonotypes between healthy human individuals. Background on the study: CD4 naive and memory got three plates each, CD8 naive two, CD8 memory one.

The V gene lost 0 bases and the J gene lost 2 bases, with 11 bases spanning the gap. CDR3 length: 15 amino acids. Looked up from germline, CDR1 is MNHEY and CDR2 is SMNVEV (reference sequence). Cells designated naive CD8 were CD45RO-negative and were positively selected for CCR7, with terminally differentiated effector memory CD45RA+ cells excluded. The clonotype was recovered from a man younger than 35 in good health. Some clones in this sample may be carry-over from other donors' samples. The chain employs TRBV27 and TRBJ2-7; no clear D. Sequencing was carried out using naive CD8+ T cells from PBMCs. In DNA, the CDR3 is TGTGCCAGCAGTTTATCGGTCGGGTCGGCCTACGAGCAGTACTTC. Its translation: CASSLSVGSAYEQYF.